This TCR beta chain came from a study of T cell responses to AZD1222 COVID-19 vaccine. Overall study results and limits: Two AZD1222 doses significantly raised spike-specific TCR breadth and depth over controls. Donor demographics were predominantly white British with a female majority; clonal diversity may be underestimated. Repertoire sampling happened only post peak T cell response.

TCRdb keeps only in-frame clones here, not all; method: immunoSEQ multiplex PCR. The table lists about 100,000 clones, approximately 89% of them singletons. Germline V lookup: CDR1 MGHRA, CDR2 YSYEKL. The ends were cut back, 0 bases at V and 6 bases at J, with 13 bases in the middle. The CDR3 is made up of 15 amino acids. A word on this clone: Its antigen is unidentified.

The chain couples TRBV4-1 to TRBJ2-3; D gene ambiguous. This clonotype originated in an adult in good health. The sample in question was peripheral blood, obtained on day 0 of MenACWY control vaccination. CDR3 sequence (DNA): TGCGCCAGCAGCCAAGATAACATCGTAGGGGATACGCAGTATTTT. Encoded protein: CASSQDNIVGDTQYF.